The rows below give T cell receptor beta chains drawn from one sample of a study of blood T cell repertoires in COVID-19. Here immunoSEQ multiplex PCR was the method, and the copy in TCRdb shows in-frame clones only, minus some. Of around 200,000 clones listed, roughly 90% are singletons. Sequenced material: peripheral blood. The receptors were gathered from a man younger than 35 with active or convalescent COVID-19. Both conserved end residues are part of each CDR3. The D gene is left open where the match is weak. Only some rows state a clone size, as once, few, many or a class for expanded clones.

v_call: TRBV6-5
cdr3_length: 13
d_call: -
j_call: TRBJ1-1
clone_size: -
cdr3_nt: TGTGCCAGCAGATGGGAGGGGAACACTGAAGCTTTCTTT
cdr3_aa: CASRWEGNTEAFF

v_call: TRBV9
cdr3_length: 15
d_call: -
j_call: TRBJ2-1
clone_size: -
cdr3_nt: TGTGCCAGCAACTCCGCGACTACTTTCGACAATGAGCAGTTCTTC
cdr3_aa: CASNSATTFDNEQFF

v_call: TRBV27
cdr3_length: 13
d_call: -
j_call: TRBJ2-5
clone_size: -
cdr3_nt: TGTGCCAGCAGTTTTAGGGGTTGGGAGACCCAGTACTTC
cdr3_aa: CASSFRGWETQYF

v_call: TRBV18
cdr3_length: 14
d_call: -
j_call: TRBJ1-1
clone_size: -
cdr3_nt: TGTGCCAGCTCACCCTCTCAGGAGAACACTGAAGCTTTCTTT
cdr3_aa: CASSPSQENTEAFF

v_call: TRBV28
cdr3_length: 14
d_call: TRBD2
j_call: TRBJ2-5
clone_size: -
cdr3_nt: TGTGCCAGCAGCCGCGGGGGGGCCGGAGAGACCCAGTACTTC
cdr3_aa: CASSRGGAGETQYF

v_call: TRBV19
cdr3_length: 15
d_call: TRBD1
j_call: TRBJ1-3
clone_size: -
cdr3_nt: TGTGCCAGCCTCCCGGGACAGACGGCTGGAAACACCATATATTTT
cdr3_aa: CASLPGQTAGNTIYF

v_call: TRBV5-6
cdr3_length: 15
d_call: -
j_call: TRBJ1-2
clone_size: -
cdr3_nt: TGTGCCAGCAGAGCCGGGACTAATTACGGGGCGGGCTACACCTTC
cdr3_aa: CASRAGTNYGAGYTF

v_call: TRBV3-1/TRBV3-2
cdr3_length: 15
d_call: TRBD2
j_call: TRBJ2-3
clone_size: -
cdr3_nt: TGTGCCAGCAGCAGCGGGGCGGGGGGGACAGATACGCAGTATTTT
cdr3_aa: CASSSGAGGTDTQYF

v_call: TRBV30
cdr3_length: 16
d_call: -
j_call: TRBJ2-2
clone_size: -
cdr3_nt: TGTGCCTGGAGTGTATCGCGGACTACGGCAACCGGGGAGCTGTTTTTT
cdr3_aa: CAWSVSRTTATGELFF

v_call: TRBV6-5
cdr3_length: 14
d_call: -
j_call: TRBJ1-1
clone_size: -
cdr3_nt: TGTGCCAGCAGTTTGGGGATCAGGGGCACTGAAGCTTTCTTT
cdr3_aa: CASSLGIRGTEAFF

v_call: TRBV14
cdr3_length: 12
d_call: -
j_call: TRBJ2-7
clone_size: -
cdr3_nt: TGTGCCAGCAGCCAAGACTTATACGAGCAGTACTTC
cdr3_aa: CASSQDLYEQYF

v_call: TRBV27
cdr3_length: 15
d_call: TRBD2
j_call: TRBJ2-3
clone_size: few
cdr3_nt: TGTGCCAGCAGTACCGGGACTAGCGGGGGAGATACGCAGTATTTT
cdr3_aa: CASSTGTSGGDTQYF

v_call: TRBV30
cdr3_length: 12
d_call: -
j_call: TRBJ1-1
clone_size: -
cdr3_nt: TGTGCCTGGAGTGTGGGGGGCACTGAAGCTTTCTTT
cdr3_aa: CAWSVGGTEAFF

v_call: TRBV5-4
cdr3_length: 15
d_call: TRBD1
j_call: TRBJ2-7
clone_size: -
cdr3_nt: TGTGCCAGCAGCATAGGACCGGGACAGGGGAACGAGCAGTACTTC
cdr3_aa: CASSIGPGQGNEQYF

v_call: TRBV7-8
cdr3_length: 13
d_call: -
j_call: TRBJ2-2
clone_size: -
cdr3_nt: TGTGCCAGCTTGGGGGGAATCACCGGGGAGCTGTTTTTT
cdr3_aa: CASLGGITGELFF

v_call: TRBV2
cdr3_length: 11
d_call: -
j_call: TRBJ2-7
clone_size: once
cdr3_nt: TGTGCCAGCAGCCTAGCGATCGAGCAGTACTTC
cdr3_aa: CASSLAIEQYF

v_call: TRBV5-1
cdr3_length: 14
d_call: TRBD1
j_call: TRBJ2-7
clone_size: -
cdr3_nt: TGCGCCAGCAGCCGGGTTATGGACAGGGACGAGCAGTACTTC
cdr3_aa: CASSRVMDRDEQYF

v_call: TRBV7-2
cdr3_length: 17
d_call: -
j_call: TRBJ2-3
clone_size: -
cdr3_nt: TGTGCCAGCAGCTTAGCGTGGGGGCAGGGCCTCCTATATACGCAGTATTTT
cdr3_aa: CASSLAWGQGLLYTQYF

v_call: TRBV5-1
cdr3_length: 14
d_call: -
j_call: TRBJ2-7
clone_size: -
cdr3_nt: TGCGCCAGCAGAGACCGGGACATCGACTACGAGCAGTACTTC
cdr3_aa: CASRDRDIDYEQYF

v_call: TRBV27
cdr3_length: 12
d_call: -
j_call: TRBJ2-1
clone_size: -
cdr3_nt: TGTGCCAGCAGTTTCGACTCAAATGAGCAGTTCTTC
cdr3_aa: CASSFDSNEQFF

v_call: TRBV5-6
cdr3_length: 13
d_call: -
j_call: TRBJ1-2
clone_size: -
cdr3_nt: TGTGCCAGCAGCTTGGGTCGGGGGTATGGCTACACCTTC
cdr3_aa: CASSLGRGYGYTF

v_call: TRBV4-1
cdr3_length: 15
d_call: -
j_call: TRBJ2-1
clone_size: -
cdr3_nt: TGCGCCAGCAGCCCCAGTGGGAGCTCCTACAATGAGCAGTTCTTC
cdr3_aa: CASSPSGSSYNEQFF

v_call: TRBV24-1
cdr3_length: 15
d_call: TRBD1
j_call: TRBJ1-5
clone_size: -
cdr3_nt: TGTGCCACCAAGAACAGGGGTAAGGGCAATCAGCCCCAGCATTTT
cdr3_aa: CATKNRGKGNQPQHF

v_call: TRBV5-1
cdr3_length: 15
d_call: TRBD1
j_call: TRBJ2-7
clone_size: -
cdr3_nt: TGCGCCAGCAGTCCAACCGACAGGGGTGCTCTCGAGCAGTACTTC
cdr3_aa: CASSPTDRGALEQYF

v_call: TRBV15
cdr3_length: 14
d_call: TRBD1
j_call: TRBJ1-6
clone_size: -
cdr3_nt: TGTGCCACCCAAGCTGGACAGGGAGGTTCACCCCTCCACTTT
cdr3_aa: CATQAGQGGSPLHF

v_call: TRBV9
cdr3_length: 18
d_call: TRBD2
j_call: TRBJ2-1
clone_size: -
cdr3_nt: TGTGCCAGCAGCGTAGGGCTAGCGGGAGTCCAGGGTTACAATGAGCAGTTCTTC
cdr3_aa: CASSVGLAGVQGYNEQFF

v_call: TRBV7-9
cdr3_length: 18
d_call: -
j_call: TRBJ2-1
clone_size: once
cdr3_nt: TGTGCCAGCAGCTTGCCGGTGGCGGCAGGGCCCTCCTACAATGAGCAGTTCTTC
cdr3_aa: CASSLPVAAGPSYNEQFF

v_call: TRBV5-6
cdr3_length: 14
d_call: -
j_call: TRBJ2-2
clone_size: -
cdr3_nt: TGTGCCAGCAGCTTGGCCAGGAACACCGGGGAGCTGTTTTTT
cdr3_aa: CASSLARNTGELFF

v_call: TRBV5-6
cdr3_length: 13
d_call: TRBD2
j_call: TRBJ2-7
clone_size: -
cdr3_nt: TGTGCCAGCAGCTTGGGGACTAGCGTCGAGCAGTACTTC
cdr3_aa: CASSLGTSVEQYF

v_call: TRBV5-1
cdr3_length: 17
d_call: -
j_call: TRBJ1-3
clone_size: few
cdr3_nt: TGCGCCAGCAGCTTGGAGGCGGGAATAAACTCTGGAAACACCATATATTTT
cdr3_aa: CASSLEAGINSGNTIYF

v_call: TRBV7-2
cdr3_length: 16
d_call: -
j_call: TRBJ1-5
clone_size: -
cdr3_nt: TGTGCCAGCAGCTTAGGGGGCGGCCATAGCAATCAGCCCCAGCATTTT
cdr3_aa: CASSLGGGHSNQPQHF

v_call: TRBV2
cdr3_length: 15
d_call: -
j_call: TRBJ2-3
clone_size: -
cdr3_nt: TGTGCCAGCAGCAATCTAGCGACCAGCACAGATACGCAGTATTTT
cdr3_aa: CASSNLATSTDTQYF

v_call: TRBV19
cdr3_length: 15
d_call: -
j_call: TRBJ1-3
clone_size: few
cdr3_nt: TGTGCCAGTAGTGCCTCCGGGACATTCGGTACCACCATATATTTT
cdr3_aa: CASSASGTFGTTIYF

v_call: TRBV29-1
cdr3_length: 13
d_call: TRBD1
j_call: TRBJ2-6
clone_size: -
cdr3_nt: TGCAGCGTGACAGGGACTGGGGCCAACGTCCTGACTTTC
cdr3_aa: CSVTGTGANVLTF

v_call: TRBV18
cdr3_length: 14
d_call: -
j_call: TRBJ1-6
clone_size: -
cdr3_nt: TGTGCCAGCTCACCACAGGGGGGGAATTCACCCCTCCACTTT
cdr3_aa: CASSPQGGNSPLHF

v_call: TRBV6-5
cdr3_length: 13
d_call: -
j_call: TRBJ2-3
clone_size: -
cdr3_nt: TGTGCCACCGCGGACACCCTCACAGATACGCAGTATTTT
cdr3_aa: CATADTLTDTQYF

v_call: TRBV19
cdr3_length: 16
d_call: -
j_call: TRBJ1-1
clone_size: -
cdr3_nt: TGTGCCAGTAGTATAGTCTCAGGGGTCCAGAACACTGAAGCTTTCTTT
cdr3_aa: CASSIVSGVQNTEAFF

v_call: TRBV16
cdr3_length: 15
d_call: -
j_call: TRBJ1-4
clone_size: -
cdr3_nt: TGTGCCAGCAGCAACACAAGGGCCGGAGGTGGAAAACTGTTTTTT
cdr3_aa: CASSNTRAGGGKLFF

v_call: TRBV2
cdr3_length: 14
d_call: TRBD1
j_call: TRBJ1-2
clone_size: few
cdr3_nt: TGTGCCAGCAGTGATGGCCCAGGGGGTTATGGCTACACCTTC
cdr3_aa: CASSDGPGGYGYTF

v_call: TRBV6-5
cdr3_length: 14
d_call: TRBD2
j_call: TRBJ2-1
clone_size: -
cdr3_nt: TGTGCCAGCAGTTTGGGACTAGCGGGAGACGAGCAGTTCTTC
cdr3_aa: CASSLGLAGDEQFF